The T cell receptor (beta chain) described here comes from a study of cytomegalovirus exposure and HLA in healthy donors. This clone was observed a handful of times. V was shortened by 2 bases and J by 0 bases, with 11 bases between the two germline ends. Per the germline V gene, CDR1 is MNHNS and CDR2 is SASEGT. This CDR3 spans 15 amino acids. PCR primers comprised 60 Vbeta and 13 Jbeta primers. TCRdb's copy holds only in-frame clones and misses some; the assay was immunoSEQ multiplex PCR. The sample includes about 150,000 clones, roughly 9.8% of them seen just once. The sequence was obtained from a man in his forties or fifties in good health and CMV-seronegative. Sequencing was performed on PBMCs. The chain has TRBV6-1 and TRBJ2-7; no reliable D call. The CDR3 region is CASSEPVFDSYEQYF. CDR3 nucleotide sequence: TGTGCCAGCAGTGAACCGGTTTTTGACTCCTACGAGCAGTACTTC.